The 8 T cell receptor beta chains presented below share a single source sample, sequenced in a study of early T cells in non-severe SARS-CoV-2 infection. TCRdb reanalysed the 5' RACE reads using MiXCR and keeps one entry per CDR3 protein. Of tens of thousands of distinct CDR3 sequences listed, about 4.9% were seen once; the top ten hold about 5%. The sequencing sample was made of whole blood. The source is an adult who was a healthcare worker with PCR-confirmed SARS-CoV-2 infection or an uninfected control (not recorded which).

This clonotype was seen at least ten times. The chain couples TRBV7-9 to TRBJ1-1, with a possible D match to TRBD1 (6 bases). The CDR3 length is 13 residues. V gave up 4 bases and J gave up 4 bases, with 10 bases separating them. Germline loops: CDR1 SEHNR, CDR2 FQNEAQ (reference sequence). The CDR3 region is CASSYIGGTEAFF. The CDR3 coding sequence is TGTGCCAGCAGCTACATAGGGGGCACTGAAGCTTTCTTT.

This clonotype was counted between two and nine times. This chain joins TRBV5-1 and TRBJ1-1; D unclear. Trimming took 0 bases from V and 3 from J, leaving 12 bases between them. This CDR3 is built from 15 residues. Germline V gene lookup returns CDR1 SGHRS and CDR2 YFSETQ. This chain's CDR3 is CASSLAPGYDTEAFF. CDR3 sequence (DNA): TGCGCCAGCAGCTTGGCCCCGGGGTATGACACTGAAGCTTTCTTT.

There are many counts of this clonotype. This chain uses TRBV7-9 with TRBJ2-1; D perhaps matches TRBD2 (6 bases). This CDR3 contains 15 residues. CDR1 is SEHNR, CDR2 FQNEAQ, per germline (reference sequence). Trimming stripped 1 base from V and 8 bases from J, with 15 bases between. CDR3 DNA: TGTGCCAGCAGCTTAGTAACTAGCCGGACGGATGAGCAGTTCTTC. Its translation is CASSLVTSRTDEQFF.

This clonotype was detected many times. The V call is TRBV7-2, the J call TRBJ1-2, with D unresolved. CDR1 and CDR2 (germline): SGHTA, FQGNSA. The CDR3 length is 15 residues. V lost 5 bases to trimming and J lost 4 bases, with 17 bases between them. In DNA form, the CDR3 reads TGTGCCAGCAGCCCAGGTCAGGCCTGGGGCTATGGCTACACCTTC. It specifies CASSPGQAWGYGYTF.

This chain uses TRBV7-9 with TRBJ1-4; D gene unclear. This CDR3 has 14 amino acids. Germline values: CDR1 SEHNR, CDR2 FQNEAQ (reference sequence). V lost 6 bases, J lost 4 bases, and 12 bases lay in between. Written as DNA, the CDR3 is TGTGCCAGCAGAGAGGACGGAGGTAATGAAAAACTGTTTTTT. Protein sequence: CASREDGGNEKLFF.

In its sample, this clonotype was seen many times. V gene TRBV2 combines with J gene TRBJ1-1; no clear D. From germline, CDR1 is SNHLY and CDR2 FYNNEI. CDR3 size: 13 residues. Trimming took off 4 bases at V and 0 bases at J, with 6 bases between the two ends. The CDR3 sequence: CASSAQLNTEAFF. Here the CDR3 DNA reads TGTGCCAGCAGTGCCCAATTGAACACTGAAGCTTTCTTT. The full variable domain, completed using reference TRBV2 and TRBJ1-1, is EPEVTQTPSHQVTQMGQEVILRCVPISNHLYFYWYRQILGQKVEFLVSFYNNEISEKSEIFDDQFSVERPDGSNFTLKIRSTKLEDSAMYFCASSAQLNTEAFFGQGTRLTVV.

The table lists this clonotype with many counts. The rearrangement joins TRBV7-8 to TRBJ1-3; D not certain. Germline V gene lookup returns CDR1 SGHVS and CDR2 FQNEAQ. This CDR3 comprises 15 residues. The V end lost 0 bases, the J end lost 3 bases, and 9 bases lay between the germline ends. CDR3 coding DNA: TGTGCCAGCAGCTTAGCGTCCCTCGTTGGAAACACCATATATTTT. Amino acid sequence: CASSLASLVGNTIYF.

This clonotype turned up a few times. CDR3 loop: CASSSGQPSTDTQYF. In nucleotides, the CDR3 is TGCGCCAGCAGCTCGGGACAGCCGAGCACAGATACGCAGTATTTT. The rearrangement joins TRBV5-1 to TRBJ2-3, with 7 bases identical to TRBD1. The junction had 4 bases not matched to a gene; V was cut back by 3 bases and J by 0 bases. There are 15 residues in the CDR3. CDR1 SGHRS and CDR2 YFSETQ come from the germline V gene.